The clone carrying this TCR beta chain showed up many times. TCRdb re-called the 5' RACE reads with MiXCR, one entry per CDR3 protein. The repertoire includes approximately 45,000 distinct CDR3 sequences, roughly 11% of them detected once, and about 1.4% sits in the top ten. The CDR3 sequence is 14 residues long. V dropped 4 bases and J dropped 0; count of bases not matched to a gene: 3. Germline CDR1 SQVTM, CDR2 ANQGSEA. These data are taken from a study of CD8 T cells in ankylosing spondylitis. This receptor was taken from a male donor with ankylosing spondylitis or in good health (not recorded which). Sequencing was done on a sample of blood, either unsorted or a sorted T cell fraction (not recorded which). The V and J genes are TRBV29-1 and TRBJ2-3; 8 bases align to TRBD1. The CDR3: CSVGTGRSTDTQYF. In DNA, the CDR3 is TGCAGCGTTGGGACAGGGCGAAGCACAGATACGCAGTATTTT.